The rows below give T cell receptor beta chains drawn from one sample of a study of cytomegalovirus exposure and HLA in healthy donors. Sequencing used immunoSEQ multiplex PCR; TCRdb keeps in-frame clones, though not all of them. Of some 220,000 clones in the sample, 70% to 90% were seen once. Sequences were obtained from PBMCs. The source is a girl aged 2-10 years in good health and CMV-seronegative. The CDR3 runs from the conserved cysteine through the conserved F or W.

CDR3 length | J gene | V gene | CDR3 protein
13 | TRBJ1-1 | TRBV7-9 | CASSLAFNTEAFF
13 | TRBJ2-2 | TRBV7-3 | CASSSQGPGELFF
18 | TRBJ2-5 | TRBV5-4 | CASSLAGTGGLTGETQYF
13 | TRBJ1-2 | TRBV6-1 | CASDSPPNYGYTF
14 | TRBJ2-5 | TRBV5-1 | CASSLPGQSKTQYF
14 | TRBJ2-7 | TRBV7-9 | CASSIMGQGVEQYF
14 | TRBJ1-1 | TRBV9 | CASSVSTGNTEAFF
16 | TRBJ1-4 | TRBV5-1 | CASSLQGSDANEKPFF
15 | TRBJ1-1 | TRBV5-1 | CASSFRGQLNTEAFF
14 | TRBJ1-1 | TRBV7-9 | CASSLAWGRTEAFF
17 | TRBJ1-3 | TRBV7-8 | CASSSLAPTGKGNTIYF
15 | TRBJ1-1 | TRBV25-1 | CASRDRGTRGTEAFF
17 | TRBJ1-5 | TRBV4-1 | CASSYEVITGSLQPQHF
14 | TRBJ2-7 | TRBV7-9 | CASSLEGGDYEQYF
12 | TRBJ1-2 | TRBV27 | CASSFTGYGYTF
16 | TRBJ2-7 | TRBV2 | CASSAPTSYSSYEQYF
11 | TRBJ2-2 | TRBV29-1 | CSVGGTGELFF
12 | TRBJ2-7 | TRBV29-1 | CSVEGDSYEQYF
12 | TRBJ1-2 | TRBV25-1 | CASREGNYGYTF
15 | TRBJ2-7 | TRBV29-1 | CSVEEGTGGGNEQYF
14 | TRBJ1-3 | TRBV19 | CASRDSSSGNTIYF
15 | TRBJ2-1 | TRBV5-4 | CASSLPPPRGNEQFF
16 | TRBJ1-1 | TRBV18 | CASSPTRGRADTEAFF
10 | TRBJ1-6 | TRBV2 | CASKGSPLHF
14 | TRBJ2-5 | TRBV10-2 | CASRIAGVEETQYF
11 | TRBJ1-2 | TRBV30 | CAWNDQGGYTF
15 | . | TRBV7-8 | CASSQTTGGHYEQYF
14 | TRBJ1-1 | TRBV2 | CASSSWTGGVEAFF
14 | TRBJ1-5 | TRBV27 | CASRQGTSNQPQHF